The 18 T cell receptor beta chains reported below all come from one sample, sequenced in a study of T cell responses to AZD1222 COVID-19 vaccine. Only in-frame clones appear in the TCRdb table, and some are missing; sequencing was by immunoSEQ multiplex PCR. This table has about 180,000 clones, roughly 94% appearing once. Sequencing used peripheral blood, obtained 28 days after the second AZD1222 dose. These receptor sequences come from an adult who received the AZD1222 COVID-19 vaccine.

As DNA, the CDR3 is TGTGCCAGCAGTACTCTAGCGGGAGTGAAGTCAGATACGCAGTATTTT. Translation gives CASSTLAGVKSDTQYF. The chain recombines TRBV28 with TRBJ2-3; 10 bases are a match to TRBD2. This CDR3 region has 16 residues. Germline V gives CDR1 MDHEN, CDR2 SYDVKM. Trimming took 5 bases from V and 4 from J; bases not matched to a gene: 9.

The CDR3 loop reads CASSQDGTSIVNEQFF. The CDR3 nucleotides are TGTGCCAGCAGCCAGGACGGGACTAGTATAGTCAATGAGCAGTTCTTC. This chain uses TRBV3-1 (or the pseudogene TRBV3-2) with TRBJ2-1, with TRBD2 matching 8 bases. The CDR3 extends over 16 amino acids. From germline, CDR1 is LGHDT and CDR2 YNNKEL (reference sequence). Losses at the gene ends were 3 bases for V and 6 bases for J; bases not matched to a gene: 10.

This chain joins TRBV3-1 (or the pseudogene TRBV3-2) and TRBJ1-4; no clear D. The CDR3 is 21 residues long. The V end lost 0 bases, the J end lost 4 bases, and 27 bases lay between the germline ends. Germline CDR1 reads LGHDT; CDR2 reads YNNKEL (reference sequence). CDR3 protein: CASSQDKARRVLVVGNEKLFF. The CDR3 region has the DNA TGTGCCAGCAGCCAAGATAAAGCCAGGAGGGTATTGGTAGTTGGTAATGAAAAACTGTTTTTT.

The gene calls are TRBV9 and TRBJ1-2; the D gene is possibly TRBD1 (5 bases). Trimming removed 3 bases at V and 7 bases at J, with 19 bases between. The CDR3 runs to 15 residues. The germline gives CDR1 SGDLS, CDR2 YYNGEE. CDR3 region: CASSAFGTPLGGYTF. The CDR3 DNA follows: TGTGCCAGCAGCGCCTTCGGGACGCCCCTTGGTGGCTACACCTTC.

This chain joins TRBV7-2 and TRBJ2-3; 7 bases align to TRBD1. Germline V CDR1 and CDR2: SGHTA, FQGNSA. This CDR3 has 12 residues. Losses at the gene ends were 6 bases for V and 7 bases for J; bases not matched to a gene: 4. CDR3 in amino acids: CASRPGQHTQYF. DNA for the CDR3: TGTGCCAGCAGACCGGGACAGCATACGCAGTATTTT.

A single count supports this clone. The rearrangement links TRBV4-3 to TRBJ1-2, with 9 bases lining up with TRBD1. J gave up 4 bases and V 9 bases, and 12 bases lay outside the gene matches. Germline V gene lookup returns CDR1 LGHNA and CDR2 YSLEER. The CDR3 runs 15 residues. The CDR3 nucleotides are TGCGCCAGTGGGGGGGGTCCGGGACAGGGCTATGGCTACACCTTC. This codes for CASGGGPGQGYGYTF.

The chain's CDR3 is CASSPDREEAFF. The CDR3 bases are TGTGCCAGTAGTCCGGACAGGGAAGAAGCTTTCTTT. V usage is TRBV19 and J usage is TRBJ1-1; 8 positions agree with TRBD1. After removal of 5 bases from V and 8 bases from J, the junction contained 4 bases not matched to a gene. This CDR3 spans 12 amino acids. Germline V gene sequence: CDR1 LNHDA, CDR2 SQIVND (reference sequence).

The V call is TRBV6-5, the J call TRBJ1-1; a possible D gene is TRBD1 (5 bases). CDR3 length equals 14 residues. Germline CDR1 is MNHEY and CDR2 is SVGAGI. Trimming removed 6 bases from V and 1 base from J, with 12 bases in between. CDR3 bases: TGTGCCAGCAGCCCGGGACGGACGAACACTGAAGCTTTCTTT. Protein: CASSPGRTNTEAFF.

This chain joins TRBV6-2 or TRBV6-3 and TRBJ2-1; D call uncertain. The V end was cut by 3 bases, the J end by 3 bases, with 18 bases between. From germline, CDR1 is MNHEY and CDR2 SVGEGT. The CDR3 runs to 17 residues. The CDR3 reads CASSYDPLGSHYNEQFF. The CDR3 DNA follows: TGTGCCAGCAGTTATGATCCCCTAGGGTCCCACTACAATGAGCAGTTCTTC.

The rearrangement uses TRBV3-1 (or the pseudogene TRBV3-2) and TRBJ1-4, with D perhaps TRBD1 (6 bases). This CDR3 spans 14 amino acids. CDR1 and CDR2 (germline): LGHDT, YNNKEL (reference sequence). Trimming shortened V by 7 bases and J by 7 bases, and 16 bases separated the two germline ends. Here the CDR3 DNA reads TGTGCCAGCAACCAGGGGTTCACGGGTGAAAAACTGTTTTTT. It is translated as CASNQGFTGEKLFF.

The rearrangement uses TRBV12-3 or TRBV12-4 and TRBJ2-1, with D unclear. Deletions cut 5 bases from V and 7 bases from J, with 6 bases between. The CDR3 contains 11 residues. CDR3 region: CASSLRNEQFF. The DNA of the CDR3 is TGTGCCAGCAGTCTTAGAAATGAGCAGTTCTTC.

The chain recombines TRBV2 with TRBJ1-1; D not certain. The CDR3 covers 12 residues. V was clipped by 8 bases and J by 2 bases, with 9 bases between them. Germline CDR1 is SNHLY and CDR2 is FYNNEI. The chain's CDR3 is CASLRVNTEAFF. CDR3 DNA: TGTGCCAGCCTTAGGGTCAACACTGAAGCTTTCTTT.

DNA of the CDR3: TGTGCCAGCAGCTGGAATCCCGGACTAGCGGGGGGGATTTACACAGATACGCAGTATTTT. It yields the protein CASSWNPGLAGGIYTDTQYF. The chain links TRBV6-6 to TRBJ2-3; 15 nucleotides line up with TRBD2. From germline, CDR1 is MNHNY and CDR2 SVGAGI (reference sequence). Unmatched junction bases numbered 15, after V lost 6 bases and J lost 2 bases. The CDR3 has 20 amino acids.

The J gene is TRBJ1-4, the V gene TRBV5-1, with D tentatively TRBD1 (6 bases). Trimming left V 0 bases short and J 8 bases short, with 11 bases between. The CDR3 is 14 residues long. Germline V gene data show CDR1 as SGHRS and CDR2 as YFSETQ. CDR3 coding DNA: TGCGCCAGCAGCTTGGCTGGGGGCAAGGAAAAACTGTTTTTT. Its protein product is CASSLAGGKEKLFF.

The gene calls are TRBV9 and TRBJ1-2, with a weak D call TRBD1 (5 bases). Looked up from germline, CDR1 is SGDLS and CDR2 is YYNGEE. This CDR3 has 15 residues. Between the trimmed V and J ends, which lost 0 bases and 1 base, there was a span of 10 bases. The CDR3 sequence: CASSVVGDGNYGYTF. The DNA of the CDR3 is TGTGCCAGCAGCGTAGTAGGGGACGGTAACTATGGCTACACCTTC.

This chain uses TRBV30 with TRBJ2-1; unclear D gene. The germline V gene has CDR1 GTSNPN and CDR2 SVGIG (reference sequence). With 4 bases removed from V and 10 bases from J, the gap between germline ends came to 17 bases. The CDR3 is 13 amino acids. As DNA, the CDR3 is TGTGCCTGGAATCTGAACGAAATCTCAGAGCAGTTCTTC. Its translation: CAWNLNEISEQFF.

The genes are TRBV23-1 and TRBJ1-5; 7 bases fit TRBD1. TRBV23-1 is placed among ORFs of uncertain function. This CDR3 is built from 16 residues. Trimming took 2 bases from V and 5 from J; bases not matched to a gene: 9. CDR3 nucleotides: TGCGCCAGCAGTCAACCCCGGGACAGACCCCATCAGCCCCAGCATTTT. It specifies CASSQPRDRPHQPQHF.

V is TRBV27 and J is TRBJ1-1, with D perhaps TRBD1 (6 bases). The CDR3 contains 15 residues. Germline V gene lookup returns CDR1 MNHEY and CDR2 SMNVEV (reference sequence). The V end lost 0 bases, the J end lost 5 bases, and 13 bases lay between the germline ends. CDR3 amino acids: CASSLSPQGRTEAFF. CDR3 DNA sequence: TGTGCCAGCAGTTTATCTCCACAGGGAAGGACTGAAGCTTTCTTT.